This TCR beta chain stems from a study of T cell responses to AZD1222 COVID-19 vaccine. In regard to this clone: No antigen is known for it.

Study-level results: Reportedly, nearly half the spike-specific TCRs target unmutated variant regions. Donors skewed white British and female; clonal diversity was possibly underestimated.

The table came from immunoSEQ multiplex PCR; TCRdb's copy has only in-frame clones and leaves some out. The sample contains tens of thousands of clones, around 90% of which appear only once. The CDR3 totals 13 residues. V was pared by 5 bases and J by 10 bases, with 16 bases between. CDR1 is SGHKS, CDR2 YYEKEE, per germline (reference sequence). The receptor was derived from an adult who received the AZD1222 COVID-19 vaccine. The sample consisted of peripheral blood, taken 28 days after the second AZD1222 dose. This rearrangement joins TRBV5-5 to TRBJ2-1, with D possibly being TRBD2 (5 bases). CDR3 sequence: CASRFREDPEQFF. CDR3 nucleotide sequence: TGTGCCAGCAGGTTCCGGGAAGACCCCGAGCAGTTCTTC. Full variable domain (missing parts from reference TRBV5-5 and TRBJ2-1): DAGVTQSPTHLIKTRGQQVTLRCSPISGHKSVSWYQQVLGQGPQFIFQYYEKEERGRGNFPDRFSARQFPNYSSELNVNALLLGDSALYLCASRFREDPEQFFGPGTRLTVL.